Below are 2 T cell receptor beta chains sequenced from a single sample in a study of blood T cell repertoires in COVID-19. Clones were read by immunoSEQ multiplex PCR, and TCRdb kept only the in-frame ones, dropping some. The table records approximately 130,000 clones, roughly 79% of them present only once. The sample consisted of peripheral blood. These receptor sequences come from an older woman with active or convalescent COVID-19.

The rearrangement links TRBV19 to TRBJ1-3; 7 nucleotides line up with TRBD1. Per the germline V gene, CDR1 is LNHDA and CDR2 is SQIVND (reference sequence). The CDR3 runs 15 residues. V shed 5 bases, J shed 0 bases, and the junction held 4 bases outside the gene matches. The CDR3 reads CASSGQASSGNTIYF. The CDR3 nucleotides read TGTGCCAGTAGTGGACAGGCGAGCTCTGGAAACACCATATATTTT.

There are many counts of this clone. The V and J genes are TRBV5-5 and TRBJ2-2; 7 positions match TRBD2. V shed 2 bases and J 4 bases; nucleotides not matched to a gene: 5. The CDR3 is 15 residues long. Germline V gives CDR1 SGHKS, CDR2 YYEKEE (reference sequence). This chain's CDR3 is CASSFGDYLTGELFF. CDR3 DNA sequence: TGTGCCAGCAGCTTCGGGGACTATCTCACCGGGGAGCTGTTTTTT.